Following are 8 T cell receptor beta chains from one sample sequenced in a study of early T cells in non-severe SARS-CoV-2 infection (dated by TCRdb to the early 2020s). The method behind the library was 5' RACE. The instrument given in TCRdb is NextSeq 500. The raw public reads went through TCRdb reprocessing: fastp at Q25, MiXCR clone calling, in-frame beta chains kept. When rows share a CDR3 protein, they turn into one entry using the most common DNA and genes. The sample table lists around 68,000 distinct CDR3 sequences, approximately 6.1% of them with a count of one. The ten largest make up about 3.6% of the sample. The sequences come from whole blood, collected at baseline. These receptors originate from an adult who was a healthcare worker with PCR-confirmed SARS-CoV-2 infection or an uninfected control (not recorded which).

There are many counts of this clonotype. The rearrangement links TRBV5-5 to TRBJ2-5; 8 nucleotides line up with TRBD2. J lost 1 base, V lost 0 bases, and 2 bases had no gene match. The germline gives CDR1 SGHKS, CDR2 YYEKEE (reference sequence). The CDR3 is 15 amino acids. The CDR3 protein is CASSLEAGVQETQYF. CDR3 bases: TGTGCCAGCAGCTTGGAAGCGGGAGTCCAAGAGACCCAGTACTTC.

This clonotype has a count of ten or more. V usage is TRBV5-6 and J usage is TRBJ1-1, with a tentative D call TRBD1 (6 bases). Trimming pared 2 bases from V and 3 bases from J, leaving 11 bases between. CDR3 length: 14 residues. Germline V lookup: CDR1 SGHDT, CDR2 YYEEEE. In DNA, the CDR3 is TGTGCCAGCAGCTTCCGTTCAGGGGACACTGAAGCTTTCTTT. This gives the protein CASSFRSGDTEAFF.

The sample holds many counts of this clonotype. The CDR3 DNA reads TGTGCCAGCAGTTTGGCAGGGGAGCAGTACTTC. Translation: CASSLAGEQYF. The chain is built from TRBV12-3 or TRBV12-4 and TRBJ2-7, with D tentatively TRBD1 (5 bases). Trimming cost V 3 bases and J 7 bases, with 7 bases left between them. This CDR3 is built from 11 residues.

This clonotype has ten or more counts. The CDR3: CSAGGPYF. The CDR3 nucleotides are TGCAGTGCTGGAGGACCCTACTTC. The chain recombines TRBV20-1 with TRBJ2-5, with D possibly being TRBD2 (5 bases). V was trimmed by 5 bases and J by 14 bases, leaving 9 bases between them. This CDR3 contains 8 residues. Germline assignment: CDR1 DFQATT and CDR2 SNEGSKA (reference sequence).

This clonotype was picked up a small number of times. This sequence joins TRBV28 and TRBJ2-1; D ambiguous. Germline CDR1 and CDR2: MDHEN and SYDVKM. V was clipped by 4 bases and J by 6 bases, with 16 bases between them. The CDR3 consists of 15 residues. For the CDR3, the DNA is TGTGCCAGCAGTTATACCCGGGTAGGATCCAATGAGCAGTTCTTC. Residues: CASSYTRVGSNEQFF.

This clonotype was detected a few times. The genes are TRBV10-3 and TRBJ1-1, with 7 bases fitting TRBD1. The germline V gene has CDR1 ENHRY and CDR2 SYGVKD. The V segment lost 10 bases and the J segment 1 base; nucleotides outside the gene matches: 3. This CDR3 spans 12 amino acids. DNA of the CDR3: TGTGCCACAAGACAGGGGAACACTGAAGCTTTCTTT. Amino acids: CATRQGNTEAFF.

Of note for this clonotype: A much larger clone is a single base away; this may be a read error. The rearrangement links TRBV19 to TRBJ2-1; 10 nucleotides line up with TRBD2. From germline, CDR1 is LNHDA and CDR2 SQIVND (reference sequence). This CDR3 has 15 amino acids. CDR3 sequence reads: CASSIPSGSYNEQIF. CDR3 sequence (DNA): TGTGCCAGTAGTATTCCTAGCGGGAGCTACAATGAGCAGATCTTC.

This clonotype was counted many times. This chain uses TRBV7-9 with TRBJ1-2; 7 nucleotides match TRBD1. Germline V gene sequence: CDR1 SEHNR, CDR2 FQNEAQ (reference sequence). CDR3 length equals 16 residues. V dropped 1 base and J dropped 3; count of bases not matched to a gene: 8. Here the CDR3 DNA reads TGTGCCAGCAGCTTAGAGGGGGCTTCCACCTACTATGGCTACACCTTC. Its translation is CASSLEGASTYYGYTF.